The source of this T cell receptor (beta chain) is a study of cytomegalovirus exposure and HLA in healthy donors. The CDR3 contains 15 residues. The germline V gene encodes CDR1 MNHEY and CDR2 SVGAGI. V lost 4 bases to trimming and J lost 8 bases, with 21 bases between them. With respect to this clone: Antigen unknown.

Sampled while nominally healthy, donors likely had unrecorded immune exposures. Study-level results: Later analysis showed most CMV-associated TCR beta chains appearing HLA-restricted. In a later analysis, a missense DCLRE1C variant was linked to TCR beta V- and J-gene trimming. Using the classifier, cytomegalovirus status was reportedly diagnosed with high specificity and sensitivity.

Both 60 Vbeta primers and 13 Jbeta primers went into the PCR. The protocol was immunoSEQ multiplex PCR, while the TCRdb copy is restricted to in-frame clones and leaves out a portion. Of roughly 160,000 clones detected, roughly 80% appear once; the ten largest clones hold roughly 8%. Material: PBMCs. The receptor was derived from a woman aged 40 to 49 in good health and CMV-seropositive. This chain joins TRBV6-5 and TRBJ2-7, with a weak D call TRBD2 (5 bases). The CDR3 loop is CASSSSGTHEGKQYF. DNA of the CDR3: TGTGCCAGCAGTTCAAGCGGTACACACGAGGGCAAGCAGTACTTC.